These 16 T cell receptor beta chains were all obtained from the same sample, sequenced in a study of cytomegalovirus exposure and HLA in healthy donors. Primers for the PCR totalled 60 Vbeta and 13 Jbeta. Only in-frame clones appear in the TCRdb table, and some are missing; sequencing was by immunoSEQ multiplex PCR. The sample consists of more than 130,000 clones, around 79% of them appearing once. The sequenced sample consisted of PBMCs. These receptors were obtained from a male donor in good health and CMV-seronegative.

This sequence joins TRBV5-5 and TRBJ2-1, with D unresolved. The CDR3 consists of 11 residues. Trimming cost V 4 bases and J 4 bases, with 3 bases left between them. The germline V gene has CDR1 SGHKS and CDR2 YYEKEE (reference sequence). The CDR3 reads CASSLYNEQFF. In DNA form, the CDR3 reads TGTGCCAGCAGCCTATACAATGAGCAGTTCTTC. Full variable domain (rest looked up from reference TRBV5-5 and TRBJ2-1): DAGVTQSPTHLIKTRGQQVTLRCSPISGHKSVSWYQQVLGQGPQFIFQYYEKEERGRGNFPDRFSARQFPNYSSELNVNALLLGDSALYLCASSLYNEQFFGPGTRLTVL.

V gene TRBV7-9 combines with J gene TRBJ2-3; no firm D call. CDR1 and CDR2 from the germline V gene are SEHNR and FQNEAQ (reference sequence). This CDR3 region has 16 residues. Trimming took off 4 bases at V and 1 base at J, with 15 bases between the two ends. The CDR3 DNA sequence: TGTGCCAGCAGCTGGCAACCGGGTATTGGCACAGATACGCAGTATTTT. It translates to CASSWQPGIGTDTQYF.

The rearrangement uses TRBV5-1 and TRBJ1-5; D is unresolved. Trimming shortened V by 2 bases and J by 0 bases, and 15 bases separated the two germline ends. Germline V lookup: CDR1 SGHRS, CDR2 YFSETQ. This CDR3 is 17 amino acids long. The CDR3, as DNA: TGCGCCAGCAGCTTAGGAGCGGCGGGCTATAGCAATCAGCCCCAGCATTTT. Amino acid sequence: CASSLGAAGYSNQPQHF.

This clone was seen a single time. The rearrangement links TRBV12-5 to TRBJ1-1, with 11 positions matching TRBD1. Germline loops: CDR1 LGHNT, CDR2 FRNRAP. V was clipped by 6 bases and J by 5 bases; unmatched bases: 5. The CDR3 covers 14 residues. The CDR3 sequence is CASGRTGGWTEAFF. The CDR3 DNA follows: TGTGCTAGTGGAAGGACAGGGGGCTGGACTGAAGCTTTCTTT.

The rearrangement links TRBV11-3 to TRBJ2-1; TRBD2 matches 9 bases. The CDR3 runs 17 residues. The trim removed 5 bases at V and 9 bases at J, leaving 17 bases unmatched. Germline CDR1 and CDR2: SGHNT and YENEEA. The CDR3, as DNA: TGTGCCAGCAGCGCTCGCGGGGCGGGGGGGCCCGCGGGTGAGCAGTTCTTC. Amino acid sequence: CASSARGAGGPAGEQFF.

The chain combines TRBV7-2 with TRBJ2-1, with a weak D call TRBD2 (6 bases). The CDR3 consists of 14 residues. V was trimmed by 0 bases and J by 9 bases, leaving 12 bases between them. Per the germline V gene, CDR1 is SGHTA and CDR2 is FQGNSA. The CDR3 protein is CASSLARGVVEQFF. CDR3 DNA: TGTGCCAGCAGCTTAGCTCGCGGGGTCGTTGAGCAGTTCTTC.

The chain joins TRBV15 to TRBJ2-5; D is undetermined. The DNA end favors TRBJ2-7, so the J call may be wrong. The CDR3 spans 11 residues. In germline, CDR1 is LNHNV, CDR2 YYDKDF (reference sequence). CDR3 sequence (DNA): TGTGCCACCATGCCTGATCACGAGCAGTACTTC. This sequence encodes CATMPDHEQYF.

J is TRBJ2-3 and V is TRBV9; 8 bases fit TRBD1. This CDR3 comprises 18 residues. Germline trimming cut 10 bases from V and 7 bases from J; bases unmatched to any gene: 26. Germline assignment: CDR1 SGDLS and CDR2 YYNGEE. CDR3 DNA sequence: TGTGCCTCCCAGCACTTACATCGAGGGACAGGTGGAGAGAATACGCAGTATTTT. Translated, it gives CASQHLHRGTGGENTQYF.

The table lists this clone with a few counts. This sequence joins TRBV12-5 and TRBJ1-2, with a possible D match to TRBD1 (5 bases). The CDR3 extends over 17 amino acids. The germline CDR1 and CDR2 sequences are LGHNT and FRNRAP. V lost 0 bases, J lost 4 bases, and 18 bases lay in between. CDR3 nucleotides: TGTGCTAGTGGTTTGGTGCAGGGTAAAATGGTTGTCTATGGCTACACCTTC. Its translation is CASGLVQGKMVVYGYTF.

J is TRBJ1-2 and V is TRBV7-2, with TRBD1 as a possible D gene (5 bases). Per the germline V gene, CDR1 is SGHTA and CDR2 is FQGNSA. The ends were cut back, 1 base at V and 3 bases at J, with 21 bases in the middle. CDR3 size: 18 residues. The CDR3 DNA sequence: TGTGCCAGCAGCTTAGGAAGCATCATCGGCGACAGAGACTATGGCTACACCTTC. Amino acids: CASSLGSIIGDRDYGYTF.

The chain combines TRBV12-5 with TRBJ1-5; 11 bases agree with TRBD1. The CDR3 sequence is 16 residues long. Germline CDR1 reads LGHNT; CDR2 reads FRNRAP. Unmatched junction bases numbered 10, after V lost 5 bases and J lost 7 bases. Written as DNA, the CDR3 is TGTGCTAGTGGTAGTTCCGGGACAGGGGGACGACAGCCCCAGCATTTT. This sequence encodes CASGSSGTGGRQPQHF.

The chain combines TRBV2 with TRBJ1-1, with D uncertain. In germline, CDR1 is SNHLY, CDR2 FYNNEI. CDR3 length: 11 residues. Trimming removed 4 bases from V and 5 bases from J, with 5 bases in between. The CDR3 DNA follows: TGTGCCAGCAGTGCCGGGACTGAAGCTTTCTTT. Its translation: CASSAGTEAFF.

This chain connects TRBV2 to TRBJ1-2, with 7 positions matching TRBD1. J gave up 2 bases and V 2 bases, and 11 bases lay outside the gene matches. Germline CDR1 SNHLY, CDR2 FYNNEI. The length of the CDR3 is 17 residues. The CDR3 DNA follows: TGTGCCAGCAGTGAATTAAGTAGGGGGCTTGGGAACTATGGCTACACCTTC. Its protein is CASSELSRGLGNYGYTF.

V gene TRBV7-8 combines with J gene TRBJ2-7; D may be TRBD1 (6 bases). V dropped 0 bases and J dropped 1 base, with 10 bases sitting between them. The CDR3 consists of 15 residues. Germline CDR1 is SGHVS and CDR2 is FQNEAQ. The CDR3 loop reads CASSLAYQGSYEQYF. The CDR3 region has the DNA TGTGCCAGCAGCTTAGCGTATCAGGGGTCCTACGAGCAGTACTTC.

Here the CDR3 reads CASSQTGAAYEQYF. Written as DNA, the CDR3 is TGTGCCAGCAGCCAAACAGGGGCCGCCTACGAGCAGTACTTC. The chain joins TRBV9 to TRBJ2-7, with 7 bases lining up with TRBD1. V lost 4 bases to trimming and J lost 2 bases; unmatched junction nucleotides: 6. CDR3 length: 14 amino acids. Germline lookup yields CDR1 SGDLS and CDR2 YYNGEE. The whole variable domain, filled in from reference TRBV9 and TRBJ2-7, reads DSGVTQTPKHLITATGQRVTLRCSPRSGDLSVYWYQQSLDQGLQFLIQYYNGEERAKGNILERFSAQQFPDLHSELNLSSLELGDSALYFCASSQTGAAYEQYFGPGTRLTVT.

This clone was counted a single time. The chain combines TRBV12-5 with TRBJ1-1; TRBD1 matches 7 bases. The CDR3 consists of 15 residues. V shed 3 bases and J 1 base; nucleotides not matched to a gene: 5. Germline CDR1 and CDR2: LGHNT and FRNRAP. The CDR3 sequence: CASGLPGTENTEAFF. CDR3 nucleotide sequence: TGTGCTAGTGGTTTACCCGGGACAGAGAACACTGAAGCTTTCTTT.